This entry lists 3 T cell receptor beta chains sequenced from one sample in a study of blood T cells in healthy people across ages. A J-beta primer mix and a sample-barcoded 5' primer were used in a second PCR of roughly 7 to 12 cycles. MiXCR, applied by TCRdb to the 5' RACE reads, yields one record per CDR3 protein. This table has roughly 730,000 distinct CDR3 sequences, roughly 50% appearing once. The sample consisted of blood. Receptors were obtained from a man aged 40-49 years in good health.

The chain joins TRBV5-1 to TRBJ2-1, with D possibly TRBD1 on 6 matching bases. Deletions cut 3 bases from V and 9 bases from J, with 19 bases between. The V gene's germline CDR1 is SGHRS and CDR2 YFSETQ. This CDR3 is 15 amino acids long. Here the CDR3 reads CASSSMTGRSAEQFF. CDR3 coding DNA: TGCGCCAGCAGCTCCATGACAGGCCGCTCGGCTGAGCAGTTCTTC.

The rearrangement uses TRBV12-3 or TRBV12-4 and TRBJ2-6; no reliable D call. The CDR3 extends over 16 amino acids. Deletions cut 5 bases from V and 0 bases from J, with 11 bases between. The CDR3 DNA follows: TGTGCCAGCAGTGGGTATGAGGACTCTGGGGCCAACGTCCTGACTTTC. Its protein is CASSGYEDSGANVLTF.

This clonotype turned up a few times. The chain joins TRBV20-1 to TRBJ2-5, with TRBD1 identical over 7 bases. The CDR3 sequence is 16 residues long. V trimming: 1 base; J trimming: 1 base; junction bases outside the gene matches: 9. Per the germline V gene, CDR1 is DFQATT and CDR2 is SNEGSKA (reference sequence). The CDR3 DNA is TGCAGTGCTAGAGGCTTTCAGGGGGACCCCCAAGAGACCCAGTACTTC. Encoded protein: CSARGFQGDPQETQYF.